This T cell receptor beta chain was recorded in a study of blood T cell repertoires in COVID-19. Study in general: Samples of COVID-19 (acute and convalescent) were obtained from the United States, Italy and Spain. In each case, the material was cDNA or gDNA derived from T cells, B-cell-depleted T cells, or PBMCs.

CDR1 is SGHTA and CDR2 is FQGNSA in the germline V gene. The CDR3 is 12 amino acids. Trimming took off 3 bases at V and 3 bases at J, with 5 bases between the two ends. Seattle patients were enrolled during active infection and followed longitudinally. Original data processing: Amplification from reference gene primers served as the basis for estimated nucleated cell counts. Libraries were prepared by immunoSEQ multiplex PCR; TCRdb keeps only in-frame clonotypes and omits some of them. V, J and clone size derive from that table, while D and trimming were established from the DNA sequence. The profile shows 200,000 to 250,000 clones, 70% to 90% of them singletons.

Material for sequencing was peripheral blood. The chain couples TRBV7-2 to TRBJ1-2; D unclear. The source of this sequence is a man aged 25 to 40 with COVID-19, enrolled during active disease. The CDR3 DNA reads as TGTGCCAGCAGCTTCCCTGACTATGGCTACACCTTC. This encodes CASSFPDYGYTF.